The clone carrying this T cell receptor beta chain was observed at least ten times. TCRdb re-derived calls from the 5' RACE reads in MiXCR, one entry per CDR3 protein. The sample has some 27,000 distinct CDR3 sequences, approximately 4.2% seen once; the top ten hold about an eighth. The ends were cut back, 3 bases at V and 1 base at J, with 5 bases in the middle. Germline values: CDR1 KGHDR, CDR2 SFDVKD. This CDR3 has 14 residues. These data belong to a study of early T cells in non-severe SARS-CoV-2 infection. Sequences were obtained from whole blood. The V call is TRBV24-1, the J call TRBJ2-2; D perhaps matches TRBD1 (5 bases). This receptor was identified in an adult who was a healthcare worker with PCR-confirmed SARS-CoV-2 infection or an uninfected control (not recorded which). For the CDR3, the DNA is TGTGCCACCAGTGATGACAGGAACACCGGGGAGCTGTTTTTT. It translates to CATSDDRNTGELFF.